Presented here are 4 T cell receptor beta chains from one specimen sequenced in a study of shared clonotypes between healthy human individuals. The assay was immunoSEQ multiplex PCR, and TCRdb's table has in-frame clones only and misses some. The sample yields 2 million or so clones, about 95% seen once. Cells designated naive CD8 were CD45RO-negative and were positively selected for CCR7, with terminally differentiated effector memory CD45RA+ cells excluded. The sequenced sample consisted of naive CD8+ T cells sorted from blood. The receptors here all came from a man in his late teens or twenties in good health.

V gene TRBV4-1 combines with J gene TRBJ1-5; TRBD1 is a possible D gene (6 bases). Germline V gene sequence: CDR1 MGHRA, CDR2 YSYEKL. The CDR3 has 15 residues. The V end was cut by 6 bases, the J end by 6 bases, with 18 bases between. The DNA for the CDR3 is TGCGCCAGCAGGGGACAAATTCGGGAGGGTCAGCCCCAGCATTTT. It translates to CASRGQIREGQPQHF.

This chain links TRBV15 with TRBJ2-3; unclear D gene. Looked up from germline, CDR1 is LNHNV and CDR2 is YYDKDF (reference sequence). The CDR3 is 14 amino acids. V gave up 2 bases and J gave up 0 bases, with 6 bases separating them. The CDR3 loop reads CATSRQASTDTQYF. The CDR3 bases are TGTGCCACCAGCAGACAGGCGAGCACAGATACGCAGTATTTT.

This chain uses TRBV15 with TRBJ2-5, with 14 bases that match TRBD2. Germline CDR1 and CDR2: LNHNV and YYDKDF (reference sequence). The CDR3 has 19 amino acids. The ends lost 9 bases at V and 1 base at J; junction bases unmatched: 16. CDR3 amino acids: CATRKAIFGTSGSQETQYF. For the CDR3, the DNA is TGTGCCACTAGAAAGGCGATATTCGGGACTAGCGGGAGCCAAGAGACCCAGTACTTC.

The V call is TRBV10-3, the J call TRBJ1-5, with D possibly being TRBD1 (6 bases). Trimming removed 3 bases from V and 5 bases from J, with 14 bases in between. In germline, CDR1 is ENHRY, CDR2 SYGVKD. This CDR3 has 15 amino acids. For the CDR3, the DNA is TGTGCCATCAGTGAAGCGGGACACTCCGATCAGCCCCAGCATTTT. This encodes CAISEAGHSDQPQHF.